These 29 T cell receptor beta chains were sequenced from one sample in a study of molecular identifiers for immune sequencing clone quantification. One entry per CDR3 protein results from TCRdb running MiXCR on the PCR reads. This table holds some 66,000 distinct CDR3 sequences, around a fifth found once. The material sequenced was naive CD8+ T cells from blood, with Jurkat cell RNA spiked in. Noted subset: FACS-sorted CD8+CD4-CCR7+CD45RA+ naive T cells. All receptors come from a human donor in good health. Some libraries in this study had Jurkat cell RNA spiked in.

CDR3 in amino acids: CARWQAGPGNTIYF. The CDR3 coding sequence is TGTGCCCGGTGGCAGGCGGGACCTGGAAACACCATATATTTT. The J gene is TRBJ1-3, the V gene TRBV6-5, with D perhaps matching TRBD1 (5 bases). CDR3 size: 14 residues. V was shortened by 11 bases and J by 2 bases, with 16 bases between the two germline ends. Germline CDR1 and CDR2: MNHEY and SVGAGI.

This clonotype was picked up many times. The rearrangement joins TRBV7-8 to TRBJ2-3; 8 positions match TRBD2. This CDR3 has 15 residues. Losses at the gene ends were 10 bases for V and 2 bases for J; bases not matched to a gene: 11. The V gene's germline CDR1 is SGHVS and CDR2 FQNEAQ. The CDR3 sequence: CATWGLAGITDTQYF. CDR3 bases: TGTGCCACCTGGGGGCTAGCGGGTATCACAGATACGCAGTATTTT.

For this clonotype: The junction departs from germline at one end; a sequencing error may be responsible. The chain recombines TRBV7-9 with TRBJ2-7; 11 bases agree with TRBD2. Germline assignment: CDR1 SEHNR and CDR2 FQNEAQ (reference sequence). The CDR3 loop spans 17 amino acids. The CDR3 here is CTSSSQGLAAPSYEQYF. DNA of the CDR3: TGTACCAGCAGCTCCCAGGGACTAGCGGCTCCTTCCTACGAGCAGTACTTC.

The table lists this clonotype with many counts. The chain links TRBV7-9 to TRBJ1-1; D remains ambiguous. The CDR3 is 13 amino acids. Deletions cut 5 bases from V and 1 base from J, with 8 bases between. Germline V gene data show CDR1 as SEHNR and CDR2 as FQNEAQ (reference sequence). DNA of the CDR3: TGTGCCAGCAGCCATACGGAGAACACTGAAGCTTTCTTT. Amino acid sequence: CASSHTENTEAFF.

This clonotype showed up many times. This sequence joins TRBV28 and TRBJ2-5, with 8 nucleotides matching TRBD2. V was pared by 8 bases and J by 2 bases, with 7 bases of the junction left unmatched. The V gene's germline CDR1 is MDHEN and CDR2 SYDVKM. This CDR3 region has 14 residues. CDR3 coding DNA: TGTGCCAGCCGGAAACTAGCGGTACAAGAGACCCAGTACTTC. The encoded protein is CASRKLAVQETQYF.

This clonotype came up a few times. One end of the junction does not line up with germline, which may come from a read error. V and J are TRBV15 and TRBJ2-2, with a possible D match to TRBD2 (5 bases). In germline, CDR1 is LNHNV, CDR2 YYDKDF (reference sequence). This CDR3 is built from 20 residues. CDR3 sequence reads: CATSRDREDRRSWYTGKLFF. Written as DNA, the CDR3 is TGTGCCACCAGCAGAGATAGAGAGGACCGCAGAAGTTGGTACACCGGGAAGCTGTTTTTT.

This clonotype showed up many times. This rearrangement joins TRBV6-2 or TRBV6-3 to TRBJ2-7, with D perhaps being TRBD1 or TRBD2 (5 bases each). Germline loops: CDR1 MNHEY, CDR2 SVGEGT. The CDR3 length is 15 residues. The ends were cut back, 4 bases at V and 2 bases at J, with 15 bases in the middle. CDR3 residues: CASSFLRDGAYEQYF. The CDR3 coding sequence is TGTGCCAGCAGTTTCCTCCGGGACGGAGCCTACGAGCAGTACTTC.

With regard to this clonotype: A read error may explain this, as a much larger clone is one base away. The J gene is TRBJ2-1, the V gene TRBV24-1, with TRBD1 as a possible D gene (5 bases). Trimming pared 4 bases from V and 3 bases from J, leaving 9 bases between. The germline CDR1 and CDR2 sequences are KGHDR and SFDVKD. The CDR3 has 14 amino acids. The CDR3 sequence is CATSDQGSYNEQFF. The CDR3 coding sequence is TGTGCCACCAGTGACCAGGGTAGCTACAATGAGCAGTTCTTC.

V gene TRBV7-9 combines with J gene TRBJ2-7, with 7 bases aligning to TRBD2. Losses at the gene ends were 8 bases for V and 0 bases for J; bases not matched to a gene: 4. From germline, CDR1 is SEHNR and CDR2 FQNEAQ (reference sequence). The CDR3 is made up of 13 amino acids. CDR3 in amino acids: CASSSGISYEQYF. Here the CDR3 DNA reads TGTGCCAGCTCTAGCGGAATCTCCTACGAGCAGTACTTC.

About this clonotype itself: This could be a read error, since a much larger clone is one nucleotide away. V is TRBV13 and J is TRBJ2-3; D may be TRBD1 (5 bases). Germline lookup yields CDR1 PRHDT and CDR2 FYEKMQ (reference sequence). The CDR3 runs to 14 residues. The chain's CDR3 is CAGSERQPTDTQYF. CDR3 nucleotide sequence: TGTGCCGGCAGCGAAAGACAGCCCACAGATACGCAGTATTTT.

On this clonotype itself: This may stem from a read error, because a much larger clone lies one nucleotide away. V gene TRBV7-9 combines with J gene TRBJ1-5, with D perhaps TRBD1 (5 bases). The CDR3 runs 14 residues. Germline CDR1 SEHNR, CDR2 FQNEAQ (reference sequence). In DNA, the CDR3 is TGTGCCGGCAGCCCCCGGGGCGCAAGCCAGCCCCAGCATTTT. Protein: CAGSPRGASQPQHF.

In its sample, this clonotype was seen many times. This chain joins TRBV6-5 and TRBJ2-1; the match to TRBD1 covers 8 bases. Germline-derived CDR1 and CDR2 are MNHEY and SVGAGI. The length of the CDR3 is 13 residues. V shed 2 bases, J shed 7 bases, and the junction held 1 base outside the gene matches. CDR3 bases: TGTGCCAGCAGTTACAACAGGGGGAATGAGCAGTTCTTC. This translates into CASSYNRGNEQFF.

With respect to this clonotype: One end of the junction varies from germline; a read error may be responsible. The V gene is TRBV9, the J gene TRBJ2-7; 14 bases are shared with TRBD2. Germline lookup yields CDR1 SGDLS and CDR2 YYNGEE. This CDR3 spans 18 amino acids. As DNA, the CDR3 is TGTGCCATCAGCGTAGGACTAGCGGGAGGTCCTTTCTCCTACGAGCAGTACTTC. It yields the protein CAISVGLAGGPFSYEQYF.

This clonotype was seen a few times. This chain joins TRBV12-3 or TRBV12-4 and TRBJ2-7; tentatively, D is TRBD2 (5 bases). V shed 1 base and J shed 6 bases, with 10 bases lying between them. The CDR3 runs to 13 residues. The CDR3 reads CASSLGPGVEQYF. DNA for the CDR3: TGTGCCAGCAGTTTAGGTCCCGGGGTCGAGCAGTACTTC.

This clonotype was counted ten times or more. This chain links TRBV27 with TRBJ1-5; unclear D gene. Germline CDR1 MNHEY, CDR2 SMNVEV (reference sequence). The CDR3 has 9 amino acids. Trimming left V 10 bases short and J 7 bases short, with 5 bases between. In nucleotides, the CDR3 is TGTGCCACCGGCCAGCCCCAGCATTTT. It translates to CATGQPQHF.

As regards this clonotype: This may come from a read error, since a much larger clone is one base off. The chain carries TRBV27 and TRBJ2-3; the D is unclear. The CDR3 runs to 11 residues. V lost 9 bases to trimming and J lost 7 bases, with 11 bases between them. Germline assignment: CDR1 MNHEY and CDR2 SMNVEV (reference sequence). The CDR3 region is CARWAANTQYF. In nucleotides, the CDR3 is TGTGCCAGATGGGCGGCAAATACGCAGTATTTT.

This clonotype was found many times. The CDR3, as DNA: TGTGCCATCAAGGACCCGCCCTCCGGCGGGGAGCTGTTTTTT. Its protein product is CAIKDPPSGGELFF. V and J are TRBV10-3 and TRBJ2-2; D uncertain. CDR1 ENHRY and CDR2 SYGVKD come from the germline V gene. The CDR3 contains 14 residues. Deletions cut 7 bases from V and 7 bases from J, with 16 bases between.

This clonotype was seen ten or more times. V is TRBV27 and J is TRBJ2-7; 12 bases map to TRBD2. J lost 3 bases, V lost 4 bases, and 13 bases had no gene match. Germline lookup yields CDR1 MNHEY and CDR2 SMNVEV (reference sequence). The CDR3 length is 18 residues. This CDR3 is CASSSTSIPGLAGYEQYF. The CDR3 nucleotides read TGTGCCAGCAGTTCCACCTCGATCCCGGGACTAGCGGGCTACGAGCAGTACTTC.

Points on this clonotype: Given a much more abundant clone one base away, this may be a read error. This chain uses TRBV5-3 with TRBJ2-5; 8 bases are a match to TRBD2. TRBV5-3 is recorded as an ORF, its role being uncertain. This CDR3 has 15 residues. CDR3 sequence: CASSLTGGLQETQYF. As DNA, the CDR3 is TGTGCCAGCAGCTTAACGGGAGGGCTCCAAGAGACCCAGTACTTC.

The chain couples TRBV2 to TRBJ2-6; 7 positions match TRBD2. Per germline, CDR1 SNHLY and CDR2 FYNNEI. Unmatched junction bases numbered 4, after V lost 6 bases and J lost 2 bases. The CDR3 extends over 15 amino acids. CDR3 amino acids: CASSWAGAGANVLTF. CDR3 DNA sequence: TGTGCCAGCAGCTGGGCGGGGGCTGGGGCCAACGTCCTGACTTTC. Combining the CDR3 with reference TRBV2 and TRBJ2-6 gives the whole variable domain EPEVTQTPSHQVTQMGQEVILRCVPISNHLYFYWYRQILGQKVEFLVSFYNNEISEKSEIFDDQFSVERPDGSNFTLKIRSTKLEDSAMYFCASSWAGAGANVLTFGAGSRLTVL.

This clonotype was seen repeatedly, ten times or more. The J gene is TRBJ2-3, the V gene TRBV4-1; D may be TRBD1 (6 bases). V dropped 0 bases and J dropped 6 bases, with 10 bases sitting between them. Germline loops: CDR1 MGHRA, CDR2 YSYEKL. This CDR3 region has 14 residues. The CDR3 sequence is CASSQEGRGDTQYF. DNA for the CDR3: TGCGCCAGCAGCCAAGAGGGTAGGGGGGATACGCAGTATTTT.

This clonotype was seen only a few times. The chain uses TRBV12-3 or TRBV12-4 and TRBJ2-7; D may be TRBD1 (6 bases). The CDR3 totals 14 residues. Trimming pared 3 bases from V and 3 bases from J, leaving 12 bases between. The CDR3 coding sequence is TGTGCCAGCAGTTTTGACAGGCGGTACTACGAGCAGTACTTC. It specifies CASSFDRRYYEQYF.

The table lists this clonotype with a few counts. The CDR3 ends on some other residue instead of the conserved phenylalanine or tryptophan, so this is likely a read error. V and J are TRBV4-2 and TRBJ1-3, with D unresolved. V was clipped by 1 base and J by 0 bases, with 7 bases between them. CDR1 is LGHNA, CDR2 YNFKEQ, per germline. This CDR3 spans 15 amino acids. As DNA, the CDR3 is TGTGCCAGCAGCCAAGGACCGAGCTCTGGAAACACCATATATTCT. Translating it yields CASSQGPSSGNTIYS.

This clonotype appeared many times. The chain has TRBV5-1 and TRBJ2-7, with 16 bases lining up with TRBD2. The CDR3 loop spans 17 amino acids. The germline CDR1 and CDR2 sequences are SGHRS and YFSETQ. V shed 3 bases, J shed 6 bases, and the junction held 9 bases outside the gene matches. Here the CDR3 DNA reads TGCGCCAGCAGCTCTTCCGGGACTAGCGGGAGGGCAGGCGAGCAGTACTTC. Translating gives CASSSSGTSGRAGEQYF. Full variable domain (remainder filled in from reference TRBV5-1 and TRBJ2-7): KAGVTQTPRYLIKTRGQQVTLSCSPISGHRSVSWYQQTPGQGLQFLFEYFSETQRNKGNFPGRFSGRQFSNSRSEMNVSTLELGDSALYLCASSSSGTSGRAGEQYFGPGTRLTVT.

This clonotype occurred many times. V is TRBV2 and J is TRBJ2-7; D ambiguous. Germline CDR1 reads SNHLY; CDR2 reads FYNNEI. V was pared by 6 bases and J by 0 bases, with 3 bases between. The CDR3 runs to 11 residues. The CDR3 sequence is CASRYSYEQYF. CDR3 DNA sequence: TGTGCCAGCAGGTACTCCTACGAGCAGTACTTC.

This chain joins TRBV2 and TRBJ2-4; D is undetermined. CDR1 and CDR2 from the germline V gene are SNHLY and FYNNEI. The CDR3 is 13 amino acids. Trimming cost V 4 bases and J 6 bases, with 10 bases left between them. The CDR3 here is CASSVWKGNIQYF. The DNA of the CDR3 is TGTGCCAGCAGTGTTTGGAAGGGAAACATTCAGTACTTC.

Many counts were recorded for this clonotype. The chain recombines TRBV28 with TRBJ1-5, with 10 positions matching TRBD1. The V gene end was trimmed by 2 bases and the J gene end by 3 bases; junction bases not matched to a gene: 7. CDR3 length: 17 amino acids. CDR1 is MDHEN and CDR2 is SYDVKM in the germline V gene. This chain's CDR3 is CASSLIVGTGDNQPQHF. CDR3 DNA: TGTGCCAGCAGTTTAATCGTGGGGACAGGGGACAATCAGCCCCAGCATTTT.

This clonotype occurred a few times. This chain joins TRBV10-3 and TRBJ1-4; D uncertain. Trimming took 5 bases from V and 7 from J, leaving 20 bases between them. Germline CDR1 is ENHRY and CDR2 is SYGVKD. There are 16 residues in the CDR3. CDR3 amino acids: CAISNALGEEGEKLFF. Here the CDR3 DNA reads TGTGCCATCAGTAACGCGCTTGGGGAGGAGGGTGAAAAACTGTTTTTT.

This clonotype was found a few times. The V gene is TRBV9, the J gene TRBJ2-5; no firm D call. CDR3 length: 15 amino acids. Trimming shortened V by 0 bases and J by 0 bases, and 9 bases separated the two germline ends. Germline loops: CDR1 SGDLS, CDR2 YYNGEE. The CDR3 nucleotides are TGTGCCAGCAGCGTAGAGGGCAGGTACCAAGAGACCCAGTACTTC. Translating it yields CASSVEGRYQETQYF.